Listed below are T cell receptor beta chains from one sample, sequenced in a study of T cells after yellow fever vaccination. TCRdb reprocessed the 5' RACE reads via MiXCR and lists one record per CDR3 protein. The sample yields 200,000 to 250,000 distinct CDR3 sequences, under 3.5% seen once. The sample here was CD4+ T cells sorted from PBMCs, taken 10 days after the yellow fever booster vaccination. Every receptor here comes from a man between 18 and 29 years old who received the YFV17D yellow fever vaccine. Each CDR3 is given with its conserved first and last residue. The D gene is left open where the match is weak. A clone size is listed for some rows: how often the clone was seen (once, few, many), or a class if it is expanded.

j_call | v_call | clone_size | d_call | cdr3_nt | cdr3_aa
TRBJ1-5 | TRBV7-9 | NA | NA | TGTGCCAGCAGCCTAGGACAGCAGCCCCAGCATTTT | CASSLGQQPQHF
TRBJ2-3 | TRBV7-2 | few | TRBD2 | TGTGCCAGCAGCTTTGGACTAGCGGGGGTTGATACGCAGTATTTT | CASSFGLAGVDTQYF
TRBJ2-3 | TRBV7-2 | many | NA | TGTGCCAGCAGCTTACTAGCTCCCAGCACAGATACGCAGTATTTT | CASSLLAPSTDTQYF
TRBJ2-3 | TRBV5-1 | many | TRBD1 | TGCGCCACCTCGGACAGGGGATTCACAGATACGCAGTATTTT | CATSDRGFTDTQYF
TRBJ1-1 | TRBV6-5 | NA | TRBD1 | TGTGCCAGCAGGATAAACGGACAGGCGAACACTGAAGCTTTCTTT | CASRINGQANTEAFF
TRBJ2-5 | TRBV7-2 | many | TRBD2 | TGTGCCAGCAGCTGGACGGCGGGGGTTGGGGAGACCCAGTACTTC | CASSWTAGVGETQYF
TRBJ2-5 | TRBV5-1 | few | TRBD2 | TGCGCCAGCAGCTTGGCGGCTAGCGGGTCAGAGACCCAGTACTTC | CASSLAASGSETQYF
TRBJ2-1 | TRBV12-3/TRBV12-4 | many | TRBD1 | TGTGCCAGCAGTTCTCGTGGGACAGGGGTCAATGAGCAGTTCTTC | CASSSRGTGVNEQFF
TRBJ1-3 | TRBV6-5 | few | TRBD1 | TGTGCCAGCAAGACCGGGACAGGTAGAAACACCATATATTTT | CASKTGTGRNTIYF
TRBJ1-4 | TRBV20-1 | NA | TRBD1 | TGCAGTGCGCCGGACAGGGGAGCCGAAAAACTGTTTTTT | CSAPDRGAEKLFF
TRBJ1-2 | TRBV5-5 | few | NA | TGTGCCAGCAGCCCTCTTTCCGGGGGGACGATTTCCTATGGCTACACCTTC | CASSPLSGGTISYGYTF
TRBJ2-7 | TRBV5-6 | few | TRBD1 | TGTGCCAGCAGCTTGACCGGGACAGGGGCCTACGAGCAGTACTTC | CASSLTGTGAYEQYF
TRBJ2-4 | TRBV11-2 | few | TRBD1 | TGTGCCAGCAGTCCAGACAGGGGTAACATTCAGTACTTC | CASSPDRGNIQYF
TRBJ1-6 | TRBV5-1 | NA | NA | TGCGCCAGCAGCGAAGACCAAACACATTCACCCCTCCACTTT | CASSEDQTHSPLHF
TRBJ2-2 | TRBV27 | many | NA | TGTGCCAGCAGTCGACAGGTCCAGGGGGAGCTGTTTTTT | CASSRQVQGELFF
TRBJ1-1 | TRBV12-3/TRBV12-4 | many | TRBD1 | TGTGCCAGCAGTCGACAGGGGGACACTGAAGCTTTCTTT | CASSRQGDTEAFF
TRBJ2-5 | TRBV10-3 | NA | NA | TGTGCCATCACGGACGGACCCCAAGAGACCCAGTACTTC | CAITDGPQETQYF
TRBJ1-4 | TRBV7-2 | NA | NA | TGTGCCAGCAGCTTAGGTGCCGGGACGGCAACTAATGAAAAACTGTTTTTT | CASSLGAGTATNEKLFF
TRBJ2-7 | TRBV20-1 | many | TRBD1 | TGCAGTGCCTCCAGGGGGACGTCGGGCGAGCAGTACTTC | CSASRGTSGEQYF
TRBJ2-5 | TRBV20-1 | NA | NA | TGCAGTGCTAGAGACGAGATTAGTGAGACCCAGTACTTC | CSARDEISETQYF
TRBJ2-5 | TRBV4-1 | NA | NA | TGCGCCAGCAGCCAAGTCCCAGACCAAGAGACCCAGTACTTC | CASSQVPDQETQYF
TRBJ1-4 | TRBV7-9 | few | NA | TGTGCCAGCAGCTTCGGCGTTTCAACTAATGAAAAACTGTTTTTT | CASSFGVSTNEKLFF
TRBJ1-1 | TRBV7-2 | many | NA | TGTGCCAGCAGTCTAGGGGGGCCAGGAATGAACACTGAAGCTTTCTTT | CASSLGGPGMNTEAFF
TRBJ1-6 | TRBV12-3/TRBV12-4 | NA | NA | TGTGCCAGCAGTTTAGTTCAGGGTTTCTCACCCCTCCACTTT | CASSLVQGFSPLHF
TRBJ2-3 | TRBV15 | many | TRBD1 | TGTGCCACCAGCAGAGTGTATACGCAGGGGGTCCGACGGGACTTT | CATSRVYTQGVRRDF
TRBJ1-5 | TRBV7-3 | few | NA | TGTGCCAGCAGCCCTGGACCCGATCAGCCCCAGCATTTT | CASSPGPDQPQHF
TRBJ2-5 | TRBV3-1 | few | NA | TGTGCCAGCAGCTACCTCGGGGAAGAGGGGACCCAGTACTTC | CASSYLGEEGTQYF
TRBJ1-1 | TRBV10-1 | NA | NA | TGCGCCAGCAGTGAGTCGGGAGGGGGCACTGAAGCTTTCTTT | CASSESGGGTEAFF
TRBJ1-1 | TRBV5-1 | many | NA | TGCGCCAGCAGCCGCGGCCAACTGGGCGCTGAAGCTTTCTTT | CASSRGQLGAEAFF
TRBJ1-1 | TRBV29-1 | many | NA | TGCAGCGTTGATGACGGGCACACTGAAGCTTTCTTT | CSVDDGHTEAFF
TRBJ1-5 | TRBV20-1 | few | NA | TGCAGTGCCAGACAGCTCCACAATAGCAATCAGCCCCAGCATTTT | CSARQLHNSNQPQHF
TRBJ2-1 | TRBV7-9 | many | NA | TGTGCCAGCAGCAGACGGGCAGGCAATGAGCAGTTCTTC | CASSRRAGNEQFF
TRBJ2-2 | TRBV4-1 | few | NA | TGCGCCAGCAGCCACCCCCGGGGGACCGATAAGGGTTGGACCGGGGAGCTGTTTTTT | CASSHPRGTDKGWTGELFF
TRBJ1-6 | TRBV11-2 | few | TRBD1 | TGTGCCAGCAGCTCCAGACAGGGGCGGAATTCACCCCTCCACTTT | CASSSRQGRNSPLHF
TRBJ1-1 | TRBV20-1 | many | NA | TGCAGTGCTGTGGGCATGAACACTGAAGCTTTCTTT | CSAVGMNTEAFF
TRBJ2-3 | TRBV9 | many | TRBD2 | TGTGCCAGCAGCGTAGACCCTAGCGGGGGGGCAGATACGCAGTATTTT | CASSVDPSGGADTQYF
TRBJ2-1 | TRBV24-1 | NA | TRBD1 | TGTGCCACCGCCCCCCCGGGACAGTCGGAGCAGTTCTTC | CATAPPGQSEQFF
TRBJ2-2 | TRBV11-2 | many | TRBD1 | TGTGCCAGCAGCCCGGGACAGGGCACCGGGGAGCTGTTTTTT | CASSPGQGTGELFF
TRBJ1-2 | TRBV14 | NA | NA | TGTGCCAGGGACAATAACTATGGCTACACCTTC | CARDNNYGYTF
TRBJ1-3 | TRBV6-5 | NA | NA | TGTGCCAGCCGACGGGAGCTCTCTGGAAACACCATATATTTT | CASRRELSGNTIYF
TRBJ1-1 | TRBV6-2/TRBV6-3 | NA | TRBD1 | TGTGCCAGCAGTTACTCCGGGACAGGGACCACTGAAGCTTTCTTT | CASSYSGTGTTEAFF
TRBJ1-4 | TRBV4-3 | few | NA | TGCGCCAGCAGCCTCCACACCGAGGCCCCGAATGAAAAAGTGTTTTTT | CASSLHTEAPNEKVFF
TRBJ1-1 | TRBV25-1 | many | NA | TGTGCCAGCAGTGAATCCCACAGAAACACTGAAGCTTTCTTT | CASSESHRNTEAFF
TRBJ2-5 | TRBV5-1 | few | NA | TGCGCCAGCAGCTTGGAGTTGGAAGAGACCCAGTACTTC | CASSLELEETQYF
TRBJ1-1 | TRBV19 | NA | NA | TGTGCCAGTAGTATTTATGGGGCAGGGGACACTGAAGCTTTCTTT | CASSIYGAGDTEAFF
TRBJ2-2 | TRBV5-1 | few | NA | TGCGCCAGCAGCTCATACATGTCCGGGCCGTTCGCGAACACCGGGGAGCTGTTTTTT | CASSSYMSGPFANTGELFF
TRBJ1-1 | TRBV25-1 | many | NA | TGTGCCAGCAGCTCGATGGGAGACACTGAAGCTTTCTTT | CASSSMGDTEAFF
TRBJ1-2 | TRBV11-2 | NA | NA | TGTGCCAGCAGCACCAGGGCCTACTATGGCTACACCTTC | CASSTRAYYGYTF
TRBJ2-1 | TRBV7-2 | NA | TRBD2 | TGTGCCAGCAGCTTAGTCGGGACTAGCTCCTACAATGAGCAGTTCTTC | CASSLVGTSSYNEQFF
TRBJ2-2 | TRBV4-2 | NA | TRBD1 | TGTGCCAGCAGCCCGACAGGGGTGAACACCGGGGAGCTGTTTTTT | CASSPTGVNTGELFF
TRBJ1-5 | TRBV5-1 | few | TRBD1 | TGCGCCAGCAGCAGGACAGGTGTACATAATCAGCCCCAGCATTTT | CASSRTGVHNQPQHF
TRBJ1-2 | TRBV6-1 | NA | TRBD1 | TGTGCCAGCATGACAGGGGGCGGGTATGGCTACACCTTC | CASMTGGGYGYTF
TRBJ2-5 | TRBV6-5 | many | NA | TGTGCCAGCAGTTACGGCGGAGGGACCCAGTACTTC | CASSYGGGTQYF
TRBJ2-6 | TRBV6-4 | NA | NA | TGTGCCAGCAGTGAACAGGGCCTCTCTGGGGCCAACGTCCTGACTTTC | CASSEQGLSGANVLTF
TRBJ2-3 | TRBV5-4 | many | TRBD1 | TGTGCCAGCAGCCGGGACAGGGCTGTAGATACGCAGTATTTT | CASSRDRAVDTQYF
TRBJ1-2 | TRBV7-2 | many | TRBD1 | TGTGCCAGCAGCACCGACAGGGAGGGAGGCTACACCTTC | CASSTDREGGYTF